This T cell receptor beta chain was sequenced during a study of shared clonotypes between healthy human individuals. Whole-study results and caveats: Clonotypes shared by all four donors outscored non-shared clonotypes in generation probability.

The germline V and J ends were trimmed by 4 bases and 0 bases, with 9 bases remaining between them. The germline gives CDR1 SEHNR, CDR2 FQNEAQ (reference sequence). The CDR3 sequence is 15 residues long. The assay used deep level. Clones were read by immunoSEQ multiplex PCR, and TCRdb kept only the in-frame ones, dropping some. The sample contains some 1,400,000 clones, roughly 96% of which appear only once. With respect to this clone: The antigen remains undetermined.

CD4+ cells were split into CD45RA+ naive and CD45RA-negative memory subsets. Sequences were obtained from naive CD4+ T cells sorted from blood. The subset denotes: CD45RA+ positively selected. This clonotype was obtained from a man in his thirties or forties in good health. The genes are TRBV7-9 and TRBJ1-4; D possibly corresponds to TRBD1 (5 bases). The CDR3 loop reads CASSSRAATNEKLFF. The CDR3 DNA is TGTGCCAGCAGCTCCAGGGCTGCAACTAATGAAAAACTGTTTTTT.